Shown below are 2 T cell receptor beta chains from a single sample sequenced in a study of Ad26.COV2.S vaccination and SARS-CoV-2 variants. The treatment denotes: about 20 received Ad26.COV2.S at low or high dose, single or two shots; a few received placebo; per-sample allocation not given. Sampling took place 63 days after the first vaccine or placebo injection. Sequenced by immunoSEQ multiplex PCR; TCRdb stores in-frame clones only, minus some. This sample has fewer than 900,000 clones, with roughly nine tenths found just once. The sample in question was peripheral blood, obtained in a trial of Ad26.COV2.S vaccine versus placebo. Receptors were obtained from a person between 18 and 60 years old who received the Ad26.COV2.S COVID-19 vaccine or a placebo.

The V call is TRBV7-9, the J call TRBJ1-4; TRBD1 is a possible D gene (5 bases). Deletions cut 7 bases from V and 7 bases from J, with 16 bases between. This CDR3 is built from 14 residues. Germline CDR1 is SEHNR and CDR2 is FQNEAQ (reference sequence). The CDR3, as DNA: TGTGCCAGCACCACGCAGGGTCGGACTGAAAAACTGTTTTTT. It encodes CASTTQGRTEKLFF.

The chain is built from TRBV5-6 and TRBJ2-2; D is unclear. CDR1 is SGHDT and CDR2 is YYEEEE in the germline V gene. V shed 1 base and J shed 5 bases, with 6 bases lying between them. The CDR3 runs to 13 residues. CDR3 residues: CASSLTATGELFF. The CDR3 DNA follows: TGTGCCAGCAGCTTGACAGCTACCGGGGAGCTGTTTTTT.